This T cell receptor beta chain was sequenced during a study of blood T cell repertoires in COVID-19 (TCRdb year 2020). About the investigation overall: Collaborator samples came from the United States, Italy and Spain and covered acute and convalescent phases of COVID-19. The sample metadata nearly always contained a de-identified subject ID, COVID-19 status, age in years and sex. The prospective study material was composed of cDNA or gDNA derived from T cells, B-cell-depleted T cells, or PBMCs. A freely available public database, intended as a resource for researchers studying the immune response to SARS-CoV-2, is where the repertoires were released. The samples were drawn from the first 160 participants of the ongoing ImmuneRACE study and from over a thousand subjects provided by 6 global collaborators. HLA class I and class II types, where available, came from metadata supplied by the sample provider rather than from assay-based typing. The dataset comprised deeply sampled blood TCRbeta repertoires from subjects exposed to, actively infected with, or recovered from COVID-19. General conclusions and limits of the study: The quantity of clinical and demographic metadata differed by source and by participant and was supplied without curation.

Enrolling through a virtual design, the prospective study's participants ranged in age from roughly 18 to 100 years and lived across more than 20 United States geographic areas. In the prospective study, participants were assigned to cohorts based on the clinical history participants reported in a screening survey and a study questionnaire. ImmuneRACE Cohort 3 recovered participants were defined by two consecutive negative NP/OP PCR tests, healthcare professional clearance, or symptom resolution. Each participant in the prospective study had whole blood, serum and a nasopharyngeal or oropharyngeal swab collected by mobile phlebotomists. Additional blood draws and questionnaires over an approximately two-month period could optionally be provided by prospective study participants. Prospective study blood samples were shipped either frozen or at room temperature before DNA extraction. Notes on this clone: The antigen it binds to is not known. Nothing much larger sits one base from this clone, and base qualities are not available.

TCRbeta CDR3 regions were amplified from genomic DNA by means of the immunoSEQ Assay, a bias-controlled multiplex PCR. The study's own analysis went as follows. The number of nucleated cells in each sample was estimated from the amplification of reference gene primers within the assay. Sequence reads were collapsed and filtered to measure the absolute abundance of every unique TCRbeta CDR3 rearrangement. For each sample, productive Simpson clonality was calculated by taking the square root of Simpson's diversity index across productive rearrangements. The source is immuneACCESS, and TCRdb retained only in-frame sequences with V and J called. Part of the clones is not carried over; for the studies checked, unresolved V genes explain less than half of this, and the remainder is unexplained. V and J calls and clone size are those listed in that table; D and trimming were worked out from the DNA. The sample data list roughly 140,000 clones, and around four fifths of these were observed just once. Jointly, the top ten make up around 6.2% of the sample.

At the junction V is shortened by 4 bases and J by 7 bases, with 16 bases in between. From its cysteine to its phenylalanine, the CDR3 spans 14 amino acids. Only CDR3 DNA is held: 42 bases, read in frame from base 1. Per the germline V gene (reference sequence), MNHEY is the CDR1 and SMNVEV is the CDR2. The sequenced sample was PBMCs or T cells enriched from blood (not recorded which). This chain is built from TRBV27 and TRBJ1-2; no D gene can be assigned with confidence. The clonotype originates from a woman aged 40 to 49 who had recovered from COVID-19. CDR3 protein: CASSYHPLYSGYTF. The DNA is TGTGCCAGCAGTTATCATCCACTATATAGTGGCTACACCTTC.